The sequence of this T cell receptor beta chain was determined in a study of shared clonotypes between healthy human individuals (dated by TCRdb to about 2020). Notes on the research overall: Three men and a couple of women, aged 18 to 49 years, made up the cohort. For each donor, CD4 naive and CD4 memory were each run on three plates, CD8 naive on two plates, and CD8 memory on one plate. To estimate repertoire size and how much clonotype sharing occurs between individuals, the study deeply sequenced the blood TCR repertoires of roughly 5 healthy adults. Different laboratories and diverse techniques were used to prepare libraries and sequence TCR repertoires, to increase sequencing depth and limit assay-specific biases. Leukapheresis yielded between about 0.94 and 8.9 billion PBMCs per donor.

TCR CDR3 regions were amplified from genomic DNA by multiplex PCR using the deep immunoSEQ assay. For each cell subset, the extracted genomic DNA was distributed evenly across all wells of several immunoSEQ 96-well plates, and each plate served as one replicate. For sorted subsets, each replicate PCR was loaded with about 200 ng genomic DNA, equivalent to 30,000 or so T cell genomes. The purified libraries were quantified using a Qubit 3.0 fluorometer, sized with a Bioanalyzer 2100, and then quantified again using the KAPA Library Quantification kit. Each immunoSEQ 96-well plate was sequenced on its own single-read 150-cycle Illumina NextSeq 550 flow cell. Concerning the study's data processing: Because the immunoSEQ output held only junctional sequences and lacked quality scores, the filtering could not match the filtering applied to full-length reads. To assign V/J genes and CDR3, sequences were annotated against IMGT germline references using PyIR, a Python wrapper for IgBLAST v1.9. Any read was removed if the V/J assignment was weak (E-value above 1e-6), the CDR3 was missing, or the read contained stop codons, out-of-frame junctions, or ambiguous translated residues. V3J clonotypes were defined as sequences sharing the same inferred V gene, J gene, and CDR3 amino acid sequence. Percentage overlap between repertoires was calculated by dividing the number of shared unique clonotypes by the size of the smaller repertoire. Repertoire richness was assessed with RTK rarefaction, the Chao1 estimator, and Recon v2.1 estimates of unobserved clonotypes. For all TCRbeta clonotypes obtained by the gDNA method from a few donors, generation probabilities were computed with OLGA. TCRdb holds this immuneACCESS table with in-frame rearrangements only. Some clones are missing; in checked studies, unresolved V genes explain under half, and the rest has no known cause. V, J and clone size are taken as reported in that table, and D and trimming were inferred from the DNA itself. In this sample the table shows 2 million to 2.5 million clones, roughly 92% of which occur a single time. The top ten constitute 0.3% to 0.4% of the sample.

The full study reports these points: Sampling was limited to blood, and TCR repertoires in tissue likely differ from TCR repertoires in blood. Across four donors, about 4.5% of naive CD4, 3.5% of naive CD8, about 2.3% of memory CD4, and 0.4% of memory CD8 clonotypes were shared. Based on pairwise subsampling, the degree of clonotype sharing among donors was expected to be affected by sequencing depth. Estimated clonotype richness was generally larger for naive than for memory subsets. Higher generation probabilities were observed for clonotypes shared by all four sorted-subset donors than for non-shared clonotypes. Rarefaction of sorted-subset datasets indicated incomplete sequencing despite the large sequencing depth. The small number of donors limited the genetic and exposure-history diversity represented.

With regard to this clone: Its target antigen remains unknown. No base quality values were provided; no much bigger clone lies one nucleotide off.

Donors were healthy HIV-negative adults with no recently reported acute infections or vaccinations. Only Caucasian adults living in Nashville, Tennessee, USA were represented among the donors. CD4+ T cells were enriched through magnetic negative selection, after which naive cells were positively selected on CD45RA and the remaining negative fraction served as the memory subset. Blood was obtained by leukapheresis, after which PBMCs were separated by Ficoll-Histopaque density gradient centrifugation and cryopreserved in liquid nitrogen vapor phase. Analytical flow cytometry was used to check the purity and quantity of each magnetically sorted T cell population. Each sorted fraction had its genomic DNA isolated and then quantified by UV absorbance on a Nanodrop 2000c. This TCR was recovered from a young man in good health. Some clones in this sample may be carry-over from other donors' samples. Sequenced material: naive CD4+ T cells from PBMCs. The cell subset or site label, as the study defines it: CD45RA+ positively selected.

CDR3 region: CASSPSAASPGELFF. The nucleotide sequence reads TGCGCCAGCAGCCCGAGCGCGGCGTCTCCCGGGGAGCTGTTTTTT. The chain was built from TRBV5-1 and TRBJ2-2, with the D segment identity uncertain. V and J are truncated by 4 bases and 6 bases respectively, leaving an intervening sequence of 16 bases. There are 15 amino acids in the CDR3, from cysteine to phenylalanine inclusive. Only CDR3 DNA is held: 45 bases, read in frame from base 1. According to the germline V gene, CDR1 reads SGHRS and CDR2 reads YFSETQ.